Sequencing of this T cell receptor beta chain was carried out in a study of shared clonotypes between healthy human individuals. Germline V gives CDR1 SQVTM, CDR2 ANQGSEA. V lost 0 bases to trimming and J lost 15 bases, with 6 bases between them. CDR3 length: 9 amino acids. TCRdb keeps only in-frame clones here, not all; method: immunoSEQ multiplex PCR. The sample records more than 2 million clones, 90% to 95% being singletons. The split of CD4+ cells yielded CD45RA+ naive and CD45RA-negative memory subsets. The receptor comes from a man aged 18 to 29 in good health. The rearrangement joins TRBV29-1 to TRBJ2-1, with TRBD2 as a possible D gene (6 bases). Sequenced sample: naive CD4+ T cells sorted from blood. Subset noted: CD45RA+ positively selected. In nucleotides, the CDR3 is TGCAGCGTTGAAGAGGGGGGGTTCTTC. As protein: CSVEEGGFF.